This T cell receptor (beta chain) comes out of a study of blood T cell repertoires in COVID-19. Study information: The United States, Italy and Spain provided the acute and convalescent COVID-19 samples.

Those who participated ranged in age from about 18 to 89 years and resided in about two dozen US areas. Participant-reported clinical history was the basis for cohort assignment. Donors of Cohort 3 who recovered were those that had two negative PCRs, clearance, or symptom resolution. TCRdb's table, derived via immunoSEQ multiplex PCR, lists solely in-frame clones and lacks some. The sample lists more than 350,000 clones; 75% to 90% were seen once. V dropped 1 base and J dropped 5 bases, with 6 bases sitting between them. The CDR3 loop spans 13 amino acids. Germline values: CDR1 KGHSH, CDR2 LQKENI. The source of this sequence is a man aged 18 to 30 who had recovered from COVID-19. This chain uses TRBV18 with TRBJ2-1; the D gene is possibly TRBD2 (5 bases). Sequencing was performed on PBMCs or T cells enriched from blood (not recorded which). The CDR3 here is CASSPQEDNEQFF. The CDR3 DNA reads TGTGCCAGCTCACCACAGGAGGACAATGAGCAGTTCTTC.